This T cell receptor (beta chain) was observed in a study of CD8 T cells in Susac syndrome. The sample holds one count of this clonotype. CDR1 is DFQATT and CDR2 is SNEGSKA in the germline V gene (reference sequence). The germline V and J ends were trimmed by 6 bases and 0 bases, with 12 bases remaining between them. This CDR3 has 14 residues. With random hexamers, about 0.5 to 1 ug RNA was reverse transcribed. TCRdb processed the immunoSEQ multiplex PCR reads anew with MiXCR; each CDR3 protein has one entry. In the table there are 250,000 to 350,000 distinct CDR3 sequences, about 92% of which are singletons.

The rearrangement uses TRBV20-1 and TRBJ1-5, with a tentative D call TRBD1 (5 bases). Sequencing was done on a sample of CD4+ T cells from PBMCs. The receptor comes from a human donor with multiple sclerosis. The CDR3, as DNA: TGCAGTGCGACCAGGGTTAATAGCAATCAGCCCCAGCATTTT. Its translation is CSATRVNSNQPQHF.